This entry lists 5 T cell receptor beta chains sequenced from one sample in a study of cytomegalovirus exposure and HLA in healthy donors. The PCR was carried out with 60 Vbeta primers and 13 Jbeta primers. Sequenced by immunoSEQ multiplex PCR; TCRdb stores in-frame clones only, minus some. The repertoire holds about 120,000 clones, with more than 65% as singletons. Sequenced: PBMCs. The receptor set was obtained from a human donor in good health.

The CDR3 DNA sequence: TGTGCCAGCAGTGTGGGGGACAGAGTTAACTATGGCTACACCTTC. This sequence encodes CASSVGDRVNYGYTF. The rearrangement links TRBV25-1 to TRBJ1-2, with 7 bases lining up with TRBD1. Germline V gives CDR1 MGHDK, CDR2 SYGVNS. This CDR3 comprises 15 residues. V lost 4 bases and J lost 1; bases outside the gene matches: 6.

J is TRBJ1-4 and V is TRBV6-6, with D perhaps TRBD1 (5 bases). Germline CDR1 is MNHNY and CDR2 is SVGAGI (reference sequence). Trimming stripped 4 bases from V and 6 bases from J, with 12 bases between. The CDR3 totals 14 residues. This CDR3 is CASSLGGDDEKLFF. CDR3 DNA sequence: TGTGCCAGCAGTTTAGGAGGGGACGATGAAAAACTGTTTTTT.

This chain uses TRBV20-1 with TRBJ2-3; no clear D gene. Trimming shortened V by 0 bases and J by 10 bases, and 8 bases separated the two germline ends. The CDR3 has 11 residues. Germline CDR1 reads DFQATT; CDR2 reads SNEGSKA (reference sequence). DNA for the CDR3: TGCAGTGCTAGAGATCCCCCTGCGCAGTATTTT. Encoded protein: CSARDPPAQYF.

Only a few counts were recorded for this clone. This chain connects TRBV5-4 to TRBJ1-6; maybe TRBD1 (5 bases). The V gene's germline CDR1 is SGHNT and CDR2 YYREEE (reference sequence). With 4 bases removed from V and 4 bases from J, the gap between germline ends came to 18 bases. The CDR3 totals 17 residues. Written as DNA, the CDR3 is TGTGCCAGCAGCCAAAATTACGGGGGGATTTATAATTCACCCCTCCACTTT. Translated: CASSQNYGGIYNSPLHF.

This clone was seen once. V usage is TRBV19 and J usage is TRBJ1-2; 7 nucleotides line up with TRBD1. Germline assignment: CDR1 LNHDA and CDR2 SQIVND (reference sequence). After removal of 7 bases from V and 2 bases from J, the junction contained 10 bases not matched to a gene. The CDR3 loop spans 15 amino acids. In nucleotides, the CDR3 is TGTGCCAGTAAACGTCCAGGGACAGCCAACTATGGCTACACCTTC. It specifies CASKRPGTANYGYTF.